The 29 T cell receptor beta chains presented below share a single source sample, sequenced in a study of Ad26.COV2.S vaccination and SARS-CoV-2 variants. Sample treatment: some 20 received Ad26.COV2.S at low or high dose, single or two shots; roughly five received placebo; per-sample allocation not given. Day 63 following the first vaccine or placebo injection was when the samples were taken. Assay: immunoSEQ multiplex PCR; the TCRdb copy retains only in-frame clones and omits some. Altogether 290,000 or so clones are present, 87% being singletons, with the ten largest covering approximately 3.3%. The material was peripheral blood, obtained in a trial of Ad26.COV2.S vaccine versus placebo. These receptors all come from a person aged 18-60 years who received the Ad26.COV2.S COVID-19 vaccine or a placebo.

V is TRBV19 and J is TRBJ1-5; 11 bases line up with TRBD1. The CDR3 extends over 16 amino acids. Germline CDR1 is LNHDA and CDR2 is SQIVND (reference sequence). The junction had 3 bases not matched to a gene; V was cut back by 1 base and J by 4 bases. The CDR3 region has the DNA TGTGCCAGTAGTATAGTTGGGACAGGGGGTAATCAGCCCCAGCATTTT. It yields the protein CASSIVGTGGNQPQHF.

The V and J genes are TRBV7-8 and TRBJ2-5, with 10 bases lining up with TRBD1. Germline V gives CDR1 SGHVS, CDR2 FQNEAQ. V dropped 5 bases and J dropped 5; count of bases not matched to a gene: 8. The CDR3 totals 15 residues. CDR3 amino acids: CASSRDRGLGETQYF. The DNA for the CDR3 is TGTGCCAGCAGCCGAGACAGGGGGCTGGGGGAGACCCAGTACTTC. The full variable domain, rest sourced from reference TRBV7-8 and TRBJ2-5, is GAGVSQSPRYKVAKRGQDVALRCDPISGHVSLFWYQQALGQGPEFLTYFQNEAQLDKSGLPSDRFFAERPEGSVSTLKIQRTQQEDSAVYLCASSRDRGLGETQYFGPGTRLLVL.

The chain joins TRBV9 to TRBJ1-6, with TRBD1 matching over 9 bases. The junction had 4 bases not matched to a gene; V was cut back by 4 bases and J by 5 bases. This CDR3 is built from 15 residues. Germline lookup yields CDR1 SGDLS and CDR2 YYNGEE. CDR3 in amino acids: CASSSQGADNSPLHF. The CDR3 DNA reads TGTGCCAGCAGCTCACAGGGGGCCGATAATTCACCCCTCCACTTT.

This sequence joins TRBV5-4 and TRBJ1-4; 9 positions match TRBD1. V lost 4 bases and J lost 3; bases outside the gene matches: 7. This CDR3 is built from 16 residues. Germline lookup yields CDR1 SGHNT and CDR2 YYREEE (reference sequence). The CDR3 reads CASSPGQGTANEKLFF. The CDR3, as DNA: TGTGCCAGCAGCCCAGGACAGGGGACGGCTAATGAAAAACTGTTTTTT.

This clone was counted a few times. The rearrangement joins TRBV7-2 to TRBJ1-2; the D gene is possibly TRBD1 (5 bases). V was trimmed by 4 bases and J by 1 base, leaving 10 bases between them. The CDR3 runs to 14 residues. Germline-derived CDR1 and CDR2 are SGHTA and FQGNSA. CDR3 sequence reads: CASSSTEFNYGYTF. The CDR3 nucleotides read TGTGCCAGCAGCTCGACAGAATTTAACTATGGCTACACCTTC.

This clone was seen only once. The rearrangement joins TRBV10-2 to TRBJ2-2; 7 nucleotides agree with TRBD2. CDR3 length: 14 amino acids. V was clipped by 2 bases and J by 4 bases; unmatched bases: 1. Germline-derived CDR1 and CDR2 are WSHSY and SAAADI. DNA for the CDR3: TGCGCCAGCAGTGAGGCGGGAGCCACCGGGGAGCTGTTTTTT. It translates to CASSEAGATGELFF.

V is TRBV21-1 and J is TRBJ1-2. TRBV21-1 is given as a pseudogene. The CDR3 covers 15 residues. The CDR3, as DNA: TGTGCCAGCAGCAAAATGGGACGGAGCATTTATGGCTACACCTTC. This gives the protein CASSKMGRSIYGYTF.

The CDR3: CASSPATGNTEAFF. The CDR3 DNA is TGTGCCAGCTCACCGGCCACGGGGAACACTGAAGCTTTCTTT. This chain connects TRBV18 to TRBJ1-1; D unresolved. The CDR3 spans 14 residues. Looked up from germline, CDR1 is KGHSH and CDR2 is LQKENI. The V gene lost 3 bases and the J gene lost 1 base, with 9 bases spanning the gap. The whole variable domain, filled in from reference TRBV18 and TRBJ1-1, reads NAGVMQNPRHLVRRRGQEARLRCSPMKGHSHVYWYRQLPEEGLKFMVYLQKENIIDESGMPKERFSAEFPKEGPSILRIQQVVRGDSAAYFCASSPATGNTEAFFGQGTRLTVV.

This chain joins TRBV5-1 and TRBJ2-3, with 8 bases that match TRBD2. V lost 2 bases to trimming and J lost 6 bases; unmatched junction nucleotides: 8. Germline CDR1 reads SGHRS; CDR2 reads YFSETQ. The length of the CDR3 is 15 residues. CDR3: CASSFSGRAGDTQYF. CDR3 bases: TGCGCCAGCAGCTTCTCCGGGAGGGCGGGGGATACGCAGTATTTT.

V usage is TRBV2 and J usage is TRBJ2-1; the D is unclear. The V and J ends lost 6 bases and 9 bases respectively, with 15 bases between them. This CDR3 region has 13 residues. Germline loops: CDR1 SNHLY, CDR2 FYNNEI. CDR3 loop: CASRLAYSGEQFF. The CDR3 DNA reads TGTGCCAGCAGACTCGCCTACTCAGGTGAGCAGTTCTTC.

This clone was seen a handful of times. The chain employs TRBV29-1 and TRBJ1-6; a weak D match, TRBD1 (6 bases). Between the trimmed V and J ends, which lost 5 bases and 6 bases, there was a span of 14 bases. CDR1 is SQVTM and CDR2 is ANQGSEA in the germline V gene. This CDR3 comprises 14 residues. The CDR3 region has the DNA TGCAGCGTTCGCGAACAGGGAGGTAATTCACCCCTCCACTTT. This encodes CSVREQGGNSPLHF. The complete variable domain, with remaining parts taken from reference TRBV29-1 and TRBJ1-6, reads SAVISQKPSRDICQRGTSLTIQCQVDSQVTMMFWYRQQPGQSLTLIATANQGSEATYESGFVIDKFPISRPNLTFSTLTVSNMSPEDSSIYLCSVREQGGNSPLHFGNGTRLTVT.

The genes are TRBV18 and TRBJ2-4; 9 bases are shared with TRBD1. CDR1 and CDR2 from the germline V gene are KGHSH and LQKENI. The V and J ends lost 3 bases and 3 bases, in that order; junction bases with no gene match: 6. The CDR3 extends over 16 amino acids. The CDR3 loop reads CASSPRETGGKNIQYF. CDR3 nucleotide sequence: TGTGCCAGCTCACCTCGCGAGACAGGGGGCAAAAACATTCAGTACTTC.

This chain connects TRBV6-6 to TRBJ2-5; 7 bases fit TRBD2. Germline V gives CDR1 MNHNY, CDR2 SVGAGI (reference sequence). This CDR3 contains 14 residues. J lost 4 bases, V lost 2 bases, and 4 bases had no gene match. The DNA for the CDR3 is TGTGCCAGCAGTTACCCAGAGCGGGGAGAGACCCAGTACTTC. Amino acids: CASSYPERGETQYF.

The chain carries TRBV14 and TRBJ1-2; no clear D. The CDR3 length is 13 residues. Germline V gene data show CDR1 as SGHDN and CDR2 as FVKESK. Trimming cost V 0 bases and J 7 bases, with 9 bases left between them. CDR3 DNA: TGTGCCAGCAGCCAAGACAGGACTTCTGGCTACACCTTC. Its protein is CASSQDRTSGYTF.

The rearrangement uses TRBV5-4 and TRBJ2-1, with D hard to call. Germline V gives CDR1 SGHNT, CDR2 YYREEE (reference sequence). This CDR3 spans 16 amino acids. The ends were cut back, 0 bases at V and 3 bases at J, with 13 bases in the middle. The CDR3 bases are TGTGCCAGCAGCTTGGCCACCTTACCCCTCTACAATGAGCAGTTCTTC. Protein product: CASSLATLPLYNEQFF.

The genes are TRBV11-3 and TRBJ2-1, with unresolved D. The CDR3 has 15 residues. The germline CDR1 and CDR2 sequences are SGHNT and YENEEA. Trimming cost V 5 bases and J 6 bases, with 17 bases left between them. DNA for the CDR3: TGTGCCAGCAGCCAAAGCATAGGGCTAAGCAATGAGCAGTTCTTC. Encoded protein: CASSQSIGLSNEQFF.

CDR3 sequence reads: CAWSGGPRANEQFF. The CDR3 DNA follows: TGTGCCTGGAGCGGAGGGCCCCGGGCTAATGAGCAGTTCTTC. V gene TRBV30 combines with J gene TRBJ2-1, with D perhaps TRBD2 (6 bases). There are 14 residues in the CDR3. CDR1 and CDR2 (germline): GTSNPN, SVGIG (reference sequence). Trimming stripped 3 bases from V and 7 bases from J, with 16 bases between.

The chain couples TRBV7-6 to TRBJ1-6; tentative D call: TRBD1 (6 bases). Germline assignment: CDR1 SGHVS and CDR2 FNYEAQ. The CDR3 is 19 residues long. V lost 2 bases and J 5 bases, leaving 22 bases between the germline ends. CDR3 DNA sequence: TGTGCCAGCAGCTTATTGGGTGGGTGGACAGTGCGGGATAATTCACCCCTCCACTTT. Its translation is CASSLLGGWTVRDNSPLHF.

The chain recombines TRBV27 with TRBJ2-7; D is unresolved. CDR1 and CDR2 (germline): MNHEY, SMNVEV (reference sequence). The CDR3 spans 14 residues. V lost 2 bases and J lost 4, with 12 bases in between. CDR3 residues: CASSLSGRAYEQYF. The CDR3 nucleotides read TGTGCCAGCAGTTTAAGTGGCCGGGCGTACGAGCAGTACTTC.

V and J are TRBV6-2 or TRBV6-3 and TRBJ2-7; D is possibly TRBD2 (5 bases). Looked up from germline, CDR1 is MNHEY and CDR2 is SVGEGT. Between the trimmed V and J ends, which lost 2 bases and 1 base, there was a span of 12 bases. This CDR3 comprises 15 residues. The CDR3 loop reads CASSYVSSRSYEQYF. CDR3 coding DNA: TGTGCCAGCAGTTACGTTTCTAGCCGATCCTACGAGCAGTACTTC.

The gene calls are TRBV5-1 and TRBJ2-1; 11 nucleotides align to TRBD1. The trim removed 4 bases at V and 8 bases at J, leaving 11 bases unmatched. The germline CDR1 and CDR2 sequences are SGHRS and YFSETQ. The CDR3 consists of 16 residues. The CDR3 here is CASSPIPDRGHDEQFF. The CDR3 DNA follows: TGCGCCAGCAGCCCCATCCCGGACAGGGGGCATGATGAGCAGTTCTTC.

V usage is TRBV5-1 and J usage is TRBJ2-1; the D is unclear. The CDR3 covers 15 residues. Between the trimmed V and J ends, which lost 3 bases and 0 bases, there was a span of 10 bases. Germline V lookup: CDR1 SGHRS, CDR2 YFSETQ. The CDR3 protein is CASSYDGSSYNEQFF. DNA of the CDR3: TGCGCCAGCAGCTACGACGGTAGCTCCTACAATGAGCAGTTCTTC.

The chain recombines TRBV6-2 or TRBV6-3 with TRBJ1-1, with a possible D match to TRBD1 (5 bases). From germline, CDR1 is MNHEY and CDR2 SVGEGT. The CDR3 totals 11 residues. Between the trimmed V and J ends, which lost 5 bases and 10 bases, there was a span of 11 bases. The CDR3 sequence: CASSQGSGAFF. The CDR3 DNA is TGTGCCAGCAGTCAGGGATCCGGAGCTTTCTTT.

V gene TRBV9 combines with J gene TRBJ2-2; weak D call: TRBD1 (5 bases). The CDR3 has 14 residues. V was cut by 0 bases and J by 6 bases, with 9 bases left in between. Germline-derived CDR1 and CDR2 are SGDLS and YYNGEE. The CDR3 reads CASSVATGSGELFF. CDR3 in DNA: TGTGCCAGCAGCGTAGCTACAGGATCCGGGGAGCTGTTTTTT.

This sequence joins TRBV7-2 and TRBJ1-2, with D maybe TRBD1 (5 bases). CDR1 is SGHTA, CDR2 FQGNSA, per germline. V was cut by 6 bases and J by 6 bases, with 14 bases left in between. CDR3 size: 13 residues. The CDR3: CASSYAGTDGYTF. The CDR3 bases are TGTGCCAGCAGTTACGCCGGGACGGATGGCTACACCTTC.

Here the CDR3 reads CAWRRGTGDGYTF. The CDR3 DNA follows: TGTGCCTGGAGAAGGGGGACAGGGGATGGCTACACCTTC. The rearrangement joins TRBV30 to TRBJ1-2; 10 bases line up with TRBD1. The V segment lost 3 bases and the J segment 6 bases; nucleotides outside the gene matches: 4. CDR3 length: 13 residues. Looked up from germline, CDR1 is GTSNPN and CDR2 is SVGIG (reference sequence).

This sequence joins TRBV15 and TRBJ2-5, with D unresolved. CDR3 length: 13 residues. CDR1 LNHNV and CDR2 YYDKDF come from the germline V gene (reference sequence). Deletions cut 0 bases from V and 3 bases from J, with 5 bases between. The chain's CDR3 is CATSRDPKETQYF. The CDR3 region has the DNA TGTGCCACCAGCAGAGATCCTAAAGAGACCCAGTACTTC.

The V and J genes are TRBV7-2 and TRBJ2-3; possibly TRBD1 for D (5 bases). The CDR3 spans 15 residues. Per germline, CDR1 SGHTA and CDR2 FQGNSA. V was cut by 5 bases and J by 4 bases, with 16 bases left in between. CDR3 loop: CASSIPGSRADTQYF. The CDR3 DNA follows: TGTGCCAGCAGCATCCCAGGGTCCAGAGCAGATACGCAGTATTTT.

About this clone: The sample holds other DNA sequences that translate to the same CDR3. The J gene is TRBJ2-2, the V gene TRBV27; D not resolved. Germline V CDR1 and CDR2: MNHEY, SMNVEV (reference sequence). V lost 3 bases and J 0 bases, leaving 2 bases between the germline ends. The CDR3 is 13 residues long. CDR3 sequence reads: CASSFSNTGELFF. For the CDR3, the DNA is TGTGCCAGCAGTTTTTCGAACACCGGGGAGCTGTTTTTT.